The source of this T cell receptor (beta chain) is a study of response to subunit inactivated influenza vaccine. Study findings and constraints: It was the authors' suggestion that each seasonal influenza vaccination recruits few new T cells.

Trimming pared 3 bases from V and 10 bases from J, leaving 10 bases between. This CDR3 spans 12 amino acids. The table lists this clonotype with a few counts. Its cognate antigen is unknown. TCRdb reprocessed the RT-PCR reads via MiXCR and lists one record per CDR3 protein. Here the sample spans roughly 630,000 distinct CDR3 sequences, less than 15% being singletons. The sequence was obtained from a man aged 50 to 59 who received an inactivated influenza vaccine. The sample here was PBMCs from blood, taken around 14 days before vaccination. The chain uses TRBV12-3 or TRBV12-4 and TRBJ2-1; maybe TRBD2 (6 bases). CDR3 region: CASSFWGGEQFF. In DNA, the CDR3 is TGTGCCAGCAGTTTTTGGGGAGGCGAGCAGTTCTTC.